The 9 T cell receptor beta chains below come from one sample, sequenced in a study of blood T cell repertoires in COVID-19. Profiling relied on immunoSEQ multiplex PCR, and the TCRdb table lists in-frame clones only, not all of them. The top ten hold roughly 0.8% of the sample, which has 25,000 to 35,000 clones, around 92% seen once. Material for sequencing was peripheral blood. These receptors were obtained from a woman aged 70 to 79 with COVID-19, enrolled during active disease.

With respect to this clone: A read error may produce the germline difference seen at one junction end. V is TRBV12-3 or TRBV12-4 and J is TRBJ2-7, with TRBD2 matching 10 bases. This CDR3 spans 13 amino acids. CDR3 protein: CASSLAGVGEQYF. For the CDR3, the DNA is TGTGCCAGCAGTCTAGCGGGAGTGGGCGAGCAGTACTTC.

The chain carries TRBV6-6 and TRBJ2-2; 7 bases are shared with TRBD1. The CDR3 totals 14 residues. Germline loops: CDR1 MNHNY, CDR2 SVGAGI (reference sequence). After removal of 8 bases from V and 4 bases from J, the junction contained 7 bases not matched to a gene. CDR3 region: CASSRDRTTGELFF. CDR3 bases: TGTGCCAGCTCCCGGGACAGAACCACCGGGGAGCTGTTTTTT.

This sequence joins TRBV11-2 and TRBJ2-5, with 13 bases fitting TRBD2. The CDR3 length is 18 residues. With V trimmed by 7 bases and J by 5 bases, 16 bases remained unmatched. CDR1 and CDR2 from the germline V gene are SGHAT and FQNNGV. The CDR3 nucleotides read TGTGCCAGCATCACCCGAGGACTAGCGGGAGATTCGGGGGAGACCCAGTACTTC. It specifies CASITRGLAGDSGETQYF.

V gene TRBV7-6 combines with J gene TRBJ1-4; possibly TRBD1 for D (6 bases). Germline V gene lookup returns CDR1 SGHVS and CDR2 FNYEAQ. The ends were cut back, 0 bases at V and 8 bases at J, with 13 bases in the middle. This CDR3 spans 15 amino acids. In nucleotides, the CDR3 is TGTGCCAGCAGCTTAGCGGGGGGGCAAAGGGAAAAACTGTTTTTT. Its translation is CASSLAGGQREKLFF.

The CDR3 loop is CASSLGGTPWGEQFF. The CDR3 DNA reads as TGTGCCAGCAGCTTAGGTGGGACACCGTGGGGTGAGCAGTTCTTC. The chain has TRBV11-3 and TRBJ2-1; D is possibly TRBD1 (6 bases). V lost 1 base to trimming and J lost 9 bases, with 16 bases between them. Germline assignment: CDR1 SGHNT and CDR2 YENEEA. This CDR3 is 15 amino acids long.

This clone has a single count. J is TRBJ2-7 and V is TRBV3-1 (or the pseudogene TRBV3-2), with 9 nucleotides matching TRBD2. The CDR3 spans 15 residues. V lost 1 base and J lost 2; bases outside the gene matches: 3. Germline V gene lookup returns CDR1 LGHDT and CDR2 YNNKEL (reference sequence). The DNA for the CDR3 is TGTGCCAGCAGCCAAGCTTGGACTAGCGCCTACGAGCAGTACTTC. It encodes CASSQAWTSAYEQYF.

The chain is built from TRBV11-2 and TRBJ2-5; 14 nucleotides agree with TRBD2. The germline gives CDR1 SGHAT, CDR2 FQNNGV. With 5 bases clipped from V and 7 bases from J, the junction kept 12 bases outside the gene matches. This CDR3 has 17 residues. The CDR3 DNA follows: TGTGCCAGCAGCCCGACCCTGACTAGCGGGGGGGAGGGGACCCAGTACTTC. Translating gives CASSPTLTSGGEGTQYF.

The J gene is TRBJ1-3, the V gene TRBV3-1 (or the pseudogene TRBV3-2), with D tentatively TRBD1 (6 bases). Germline lookup yields CDR1 LGHDT and CDR2 YNNKEL (reference sequence). Trimming stripped 4 bases from V and 6 bases from J, with 10 bases between. This CDR3 is 13 amino acids long. The chain's CDR3 is CASSRAGENTIYF. Here the CDR3 DNA reads TGTGCCAGCAGCCGAGCAGGGGAAAACACCATATATTTT.

This chain joins TRBV11-3 and TRBJ2-1, with 8 positions matching TRBD1. With V trimmed by 5 bases and J by 1 base, 10 bases remained unmatched. Germline CDR1 and CDR2: SGHNT and YENEEA. The CDR3 covers 17 residues. CDR3 DNA sequence: TGTGCCAGCAGCCCGAGGACAGGGCCTATGTCCTACAATGAGCAGTTCTTC. Translation gives CASSPRTGPMSYNEQFF.